This entry features one T cell receptor beta chain sequence. TCRdb redid the calling of the 5' RACE reads with MiXCR, one entry per CDR3 protein. The sample has about 95,000 distinct CDR3 sequences; around 10% are singletons. The data were obtained in a study of spatial heterogeneity in lung cancer. As to time point: sample taken at primary tumor resection. Whole RNA was taken from tumor, nontumor lung or frozen PBMC; it was then sequenced unsorted. The TCR comes from a male donor with early-stage non-small cell lung cancer. The source material was PBMCs, sampled at surgery.

The CDR3 region is CASSGSLAYNYGYTF. The CDR3 DNA reads as TGTGCCAGCAGTGGGTCCTTGGCCTATAACTATGGCTACACCTTC. The chain couples TRBV25-1 to TRBJ1-2; no reliable D call. This CDR3 contains 15 residues. With 4 bases removed from V and 1 base from J, the gap between germline ends came to 13 bases. Per germline, CDR1 MGHDK and CDR2 SYGVNS.